This T cell receptor (beta chain) was observed in a study of cytomegalovirus exposure and HLA in healthy donors. Findings and caveats of the study: TCR beta chains numbering some 160 were designated cytomegalovirus-associated.

The germline V gene encodes CDR1 KGHSH and CDR2 LQKENI. CDR3 length: 15 residues. Trimming removed 2 bases at V and 1 base at J, with 11 bases between. Repertoires were generated with immunoSEQ multiplex PCR, while TCRdb's copy carries only in-frame clones and drops some. Of 150,000 to 200,000 clones listed, 86% are singletons. Comments on this clone: Its antigen is not identified.

The sequenced material came from PBMCs. This TCR came from a woman aged 18-35 years in good health and CMV-seronegative. The rearrangement links TRBV18 to TRBJ2-5, with TRBD1 as a possible D gene (5 bases). The CDR3 loop is CASSPGQGLQETQYF. In DNA form, the CDR3 reads TGTGCCAGCTCACCAGGCCAGGGTCTCCAAGAGACCCAGTACTTC. Filled out from reference TRBV18 and TRBJ2-5, the complete variable domain reads NAGVMQNPRHLVRRRGQEARLRCSPMKGHSHVYWYRQLPEEGLKFMVYLQKENIIDESGMPKERFSAEFPKEGPSILRIQQVVRGDSAAYFCASSPGQGLQETQYFGPGTRLLVL.